This is a list of T cell receptor beta chains from one sample in a study of T-cell reconstitution after alpha-beta-depleted transplantation in children. Each CDR3 protein is one row after TCRdb ran MiXCR on the PCR reads. The sample lists about a million distinct CDR3 sequences, about 29% occurring once. The input for sequencing was PBMCs, mostly from graft donor cells, taken 360 days after TCRalphabeta/CD19-depleted stem cell transplant. The receptor set was obtained from a boy younger than two who had a stem cell transplant for SCID, so the T cells may come from the graft donor. Each CDR3 is given with its conserved first and last residue. The order of the fields is CDR3 protein, CDR3 DNA, CDR3 length, J gene, V gene, D gene, clone size. D genes are given only for firm matches. Clone sizes are given selectively: once, few, many, or a class where the clone is expanded.

CDR3 protein: CASSLSHQAPSEKLFF; CDR3 DNA: TGCGCCAGCAGCTTGTCCCACCAGGCTCCAAGTGAAAAACTGTTTTTT; CDR3 length: 16; J gene: TRBJ1-4; V gene: TRBV5-1; D gene: .; clone size: .
CDR3 protein: CASQQGAYEQYF; CDR3 DNA: TGTGCCTCCCAACAGGGGGCATACGAGCAGTACTTC; CDR3 length: 12; J gene: TRBJ2-7; V gene: TRBV12-3/TRBV12-4; D gene: TRBD1; clone size: few
CDR3 protein: CASSHGRGQSDTQYF; CDR3 DNA: TGTGCCAGCTCACACGGGCGGGGGCAATCAGATACGCAGTATTTT; CDR3 length: 15; J gene: TRBJ2-3; V gene: TRBV18; D gene: .; clone size: .
CDR3 protein: CSARRQTYEQYF; CDR3 DNA: TGCAGTGCTAGGAGGCAGACCTACGAGCAGTACTTC; CDR3 length: 12; J gene: TRBJ2-7; V gene: TRBV20-1; D gene: .; clone size: many
CDR3 protein: CASRTLLYEQYF; CDR3 DNA: TGTGCCAGCAGGACACTCCTCTACGAGCAGTACTTC; CDR3 length: 12; J gene: TRBJ2-7; V gene: TRBV28; D gene: .; clone size: .
CDR3 protein: CSVEDERGHQYF; CDR3 DNA: TGCAGCGTTGAAGATGAGCGGGGGCACCAGTACTTC; CDR3 length: 12; J gene: TRBJ2-5; V gene: TRBV29-1; D gene: TRBD2; clone size: .
CDR3 protein: CASSLPPGPPQHF; CDR3 DNA: TGTGCCAGTAGTCTCCCCCCGGGGCCGCCCCAGCATTTT; CDR3 length: 13; J gene: TRBJ1-5; V gene: TRBV19; D gene: .; clone size: .
CDR3 protein: CASSYGGGPNTGELFF; CDR3 DNA: TGTGCCAGCAGTTACGGGGGGGGGCCGAACACCGGGGAGCTGTTTTTT; CDR3 length: 16; J gene: TRBJ2-2; V gene: TRBV6-2/TRBV6-3; D gene: .; clone size: few
CDR3 protein: CASSVDRARTDTQYF; CDR3 DNA: TGTGCCAGCAGTGTGGACAGGGCGAGGACAGATACGCAGTATTTT; CDR3 length: 15; J gene: TRBJ2-3; V gene: TRBV12-3/TRBV12-4; D gene: TRBD1; clone size: few
CDR3 protein: CASSGGSSVAQYF; CDR3 DNA: TGTGCCAGCAGTGGGGGTAGTAGCGTTGCGCAGTACTTC; CDR3 length: 13; J gene: TRBJ2-7; V gene: TRBV12-3/TRBV12-4; D gene: .; clone size: .
CDR3 protein: CASSLGLLAGPEAKNIQYF; CDR3 DNA: TGTGCCAGCAGTTTGGGGTTGCTAGCGGGGCCCGAGGCCAAAAACATTCAGTACTTC; CDR3 length: 19; J gene: TRBJ2-4; V gene: TRBV28; D gene: TRBD2; clone size: .
CDR3 protein: CASSERNRDYEQYF; CDR3 DNA: TGTGCCAGCAGTGAACGAAACAGGGACTACGAGCAGTACTTC; CDR3 length: 14; J gene: TRBJ2-7; V gene: TRBV6-1; D gene: .; clone size: few
CDR3 protein: CSASGQGREQYF; CDR3 DNA: TGCAGTGCTAGCGGACAGGGGCGGGAGCAGTACTTC; CDR3 length: 12; J gene: TRBJ2-7; V gene: TRBV20-1; D gene: TRBD1; clone size: few
CDR3 protein: CASSLVEGTEAFF; CDR3 DNA: TGTGCCAGCAGCTTGGTGGAGGGGACTGAAGCTTTCTTT; CDR3 length: 13; J gene: TRBJ1-1; V gene: TRBV5-6; D gene: .; clone size: few
CDR3 protein: CASSQDLRGSYEQYF; CDR3 DNA: TGTGCCAGCAGCCAAGACTTACGGGGATCCTACGAGCAGTACTTC; CDR3 length: 15; J gene: TRBJ2-7; V gene: TRBV4-2; D gene: .; clone size: many
CDR3 protein: CASSPGQGKAGNTIYF; CDR3 DNA: TGCGCCAGCAGCCCGGGACAGGGCAAGGCTGGAAACACCATATATTTT; CDR3 length: 16; J gene: TRBJ1-3; V gene: TRBV5-1; D gene: TRBD1; clone size: few
CDR3 protein: CSVDPWTGTYGYTF; CDR3 DNA: TGCAGCGTTGACCCCTGGACAGGGACATACGGCTACACCTTC; CDR3 length: 14; J gene: TRBJ1-2; V gene: TRBV29-1; D gene: TRBD1; clone size: few
CDR3 protein: CSARDRPWDGYTF; CDR3 DNA: TGCAGTGCTAGAGACAGGCCCTGGGATGGCTACACCTTC; CDR3 length: 13; J gene: TRBJ1-2; V gene: TRBV20-1; D gene: .; clone size: few
CDR3 protein: CASSIDGGGAPYNEQFF; CDR3 DNA: TGTGCCAGTAGTATAGATGGAGGGGGGGCCCCCTACAATGAGCAGTTCTTC; CDR3 length: 17; J gene: TRBJ2-1; V gene: TRBV19; D gene: .; clone size: few
CDR3 protein: CASSARRETGELFF; CDR3 DNA: TGTGCCAGCTCCGCCCGACGGGAAACCGGGGAGCTGTTTTTT; CDR3 length: 14; J gene: TRBJ2-2; V gene: TRBV18; D gene: .; clone size: few
CDR3 protein: CASSLESDSNQPQHF; CDR3 DNA: TGTGCCAGCAGCTTAGAGTCAGATAGCAATCAGCCCCAGCATTTT; CDR3 length: 15; J gene: TRBJ1-5; V gene: TRBV7-2; D gene: .; clone size: few
CDR3 protein: CASSSWAGSSYNEQFF; CDR3 DNA: TGCGCCAGCAGCTCCTGGGCGGGTAGCTCCTACAATGAGCAGTTCTTC; CDR3 length: 16; J gene: TRBJ2-1; V gene: TRBV5-1; D gene: .; clone size: .
CDR3 protein: CASSVGLAEYNEQFF; CDR3 DNA: TGTGCCAGCAGCGTTGGACTAGCGGAATACAATGAGCAGTTCTTC; CDR3 length: 15; J gene: TRBJ2-1; V gene: TRBV9; D gene: TRBD2; clone size: .
CDR3 protein: CASSEIPDPAEQYF; CDR3 DNA: TGCGCCAGCAGTGAGATCCCCGATCCGGCCGAGCAGTACTTC; CDR3 length: 14; J gene: TRBJ2-7; V gene: TRBV10-2; D gene: .; clone size: .
CDR3 protein: CASSQTSGAYNEQFF; CDR3 DNA: TGTGCCAGCAGCCAGACTAGCGGGGCGTACAATGAGCAGTTCTTC; CDR3 length: 15; J gene: TRBJ2-1; V gene: TRBV2; D gene: TRBD2; clone size: few
CDR3 protein: CASSSTGGGDTQYF; CDR3 DNA: TGTGCCAGCAGCTCAACAGGGGGCGGGGATACGCAGTATTTT; CDR3 length: 14; J gene: TRBJ2-3; V gene: TRBV7-3; D gene: TRBD1; clone size: few
CDR3 protein: CSVLVVSRTEAFF; CDR3 DNA: TGCAGCGTCCTTGTAGTGAGTAGGACTGAAGCTTTCTTT; CDR3 length: 13; J gene: TRBJ1-1; V gene: TRBV29-1; D gene: .; clone size: .
CDR3 protein: CASSPLEGLITFF; CDR3 DNA: TGCGCCAGCAGCCCTTTGGAGGGACTAATTACTTTCTTT; CDR3 length: 13; J gene: TRBJ1-1; V gene: TRBV5-1; D gene: .; clone size: .
CDR3 protein: CASRTGGIGANVLTF; CDR3 DNA: TGTGCCAGCAGGACAGGGGGTATCGGGGCCAACGTCCTGACTTTC; CDR3 length: 15; J gene: TRBJ2-6; V gene: TRBV6-1; D gene: TRBD1; clone size: once
CDR3 protein: CSARDSAGSSYEQYF; CDR3 DNA: TGCAGTGCTAGAGATTCGGCTGGGAGCTCCTACGAGCAGTACTTC; CDR3 length: 15; J gene: TRBJ2-7; V gene: TRBV20-1; D gene: .; clone size: .
CDR3 protein: CASPPASFGELFF; CDR3 DNA: TGTGCCAGCCCCCCGGCGAGTTTCGGGGAGCTGTTTTTT; CDR3 length: 13; J gene: TRBJ2-2; V gene: TRBV11-2; D gene: .; clone size: .
CDR3 protein: CASSQDRINTGELFF; CDR3 DNA: TGTGCCAGCAGCCAGGACAGGATCAACACCGGGGAGCTGTTTTTT; CDR3 length: 15; J gene: TRBJ2-2; V gene: TRBV9; D gene: TRBD1; clone size: few
CDR3 protein: CSAPRGATSTDTQYF; CDR3 DNA: TGCAGCGCCCCGCGCGGGGCAACCTCCACAGATACGCAGTATTTT; CDR3 length: 15; J gene: TRBJ2-3; V gene: TRBV29-1; D gene: .; clone size: few
CDR3 protein: CSAPVMRGRTDTQYF; CDR3 DNA: TGCAGTGCTCCAGTTATGCGGGGTAGGACAGATACGCAGTATTTT; CDR3 length: 15; J gene: TRBJ2-3; V gene: TRBV20-1; D gene: .; clone size: .
CDR3 protein: CASSLTEQGGGYTF; CDR3 DNA: TGTGCCAGCAGTTTAACGGAGCAGGGAGGTGGCTACACCTTC; CDR3 length: 14; J gene: TRBJ1-2; V gene: TRBV12-3/TRBV12-4; D gene: .; clone size: .
CDR3 protein: CASRVTPGLEDTEAFF; CDR3 DNA: TGTGCCAGCAGAGTAACCCCGGGCCTCGAGGACACTGAAGCTTTCTTT; CDR3 length: 16; J gene: TRBJ1-1; V gene: TRBV12-3/TRBV12-4; D gene: .; clone size: .
CDR3 protein: CASSLFLDRGPLSAFF; CDR3 DNA: TGTGCCAGCAGCTTGTTCCTAGACAGGGGTCCCCTTAGCGCTTTCTTT; CDR3 length: 16; J gene: TRBJ1-1; V gene: TRBV5-5; D gene: TRBD1; clone size: .
CDR3 protein: CASSFLAGSGEQYF; CDR3 DNA: TGCGCCAGCAGCTTCCTGGCCGGATCGGGGGAGCAGTACTTC; CDR3 length: 14; J gene: TRBJ2-7; V gene: TRBV5-1; D gene: .; clone size: .
CDR3 protein: CSARVRPGGEQYF; CDR3 DNA: TGCAGTGCTAGGGTGCGACCGGGAGGCGAGCAGTACTTC; CDR3 length: 13; J gene: TRBJ2-7; V gene: TRBV20-1; D gene: TRBD2; clone size: few
CDR3 protein: CSARSVGLYEQYF; CDR3 DNA: TGCAGTGCTAGATCCGTGGGCCTCTACGAGCAGTACTTC; CDR3 length: 13; J gene: TRBJ2-7; V gene: TRBV20-1; D gene: .; clone size: few
CDR3 protein: CASGLVIGFGGENNEQYF; CDR3 DNA: TGTGCTAGTGGTTTGGTAATCGGCTTTGGAGGGGAAAACAACGAGCAGTACTTC; CDR3 length: 18; J gene: TRBJ2-7; V gene: TRBV12-5; D gene: .; clone size: few
CDR3 protein: CSARDPRWVGETQYF; CDR3 DNA: TGCAGTGCTAGAGACCCCCGGTGGGTAGGTGAGACCCAGTACTTC; CDR3 length: 15; J gene: TRBJ2-5; V gene: TRBV20-1; D gene: .; clone size: few
CDR3 protein: CATGSQGGNYEQYF; CDR3 DNA: TGTGCCACCGGGTCGCAGGGGGGGAACTACGAGCAGTACTTC; CDR3 length: 14; J gene: TRBJ2-7; V gene: TRBV2; D gene: .; clone size: .
CDR3 protein: CASSSDSVSGNTIYF; CDR3 DNA: TGTGCCAGCAGCTCGGACAGCGTCTCTGGAAACACCATATATTTT; CDR3 length: 15; J gene: TRBJ1-3; V gene: TRBV7-2; D gene: .; clone size: few